Presented here are 28 T cell receptor beta chains from one specimen sequenced in a study of control samples from healthy donors and cancer patients. The method was immunoSEQ multiplex PCR; TCRdb's version includes in-frame clones alone and lacks a portion of them. The sample has about 120,000 clones; around 89% are singletons. The specimen sequenced was PBMCs. The source of these receptors is a woman between 45 and 65 years old with colorectal cancer.

In its sample, this clone was seen once. This rearrangement joins TRBV6-1 to TRBJ1-4; TRBD1 is a possible D gene (6 bases). Trimming left V 3 bases short and J 8 bases short, with 13 bases between. Germline V lookup: CDR1 MNHNS, CDR2 SASEGT. The CDR3 runs to 14 residues. The CDR3 bases are TGTGCCAGCAGTGAGAACAGGGAACTCGAAAAACTGTTTTTT. Translation gives CASSENRELEKLFF.

The chain employs TRBV19 and TRBJ2-3; 8 bases fit TRBD2. V lost 2 bases, J lost 2 bases, and 3 bases stayed unmatched. This CDR3 has 15 amino acids. Germline CDR1 reads LNHDA; CDR2 reads SQIVND (reference sequence). The CDR3 region has the DNA TGTGCCAGTAGTATACAGCGGGGGACCACAGATACGCAGTATTTT. Its protein product is CASSIQRGTTDTQYF.

The genes are TRBV10-3 and TRBJ1-2; 10 bases are a match to TRBD1. CDR3 length: 14 residues. After removal of 9 bases from V and 8 bases from J, the junction contained 12 bases not matched to a gene. Germline V CDR1 and CDR2: ENHRY, SYGVKD. The CDR3 sequence: CAIESGTGDEGYTF. In DNA form, the CDR3 reads TGTGCCATAGAATCCGGGACAGGGGATGAGGGCTACACCTTC.

This clone has just one count. The chain has TRBV7-6 and TRBJ1-4; 9 bases line up with TRBD1. Germline lookup yields CDR1 SGHVS and CDR2 FNYEAQ. V trimming: 4 bases; J trimming: 0 bases; junction bases outside the gene matches: 9. The CDR3 totals 18 residues. The CDR3 region has the DNA TGTGCCAGCAGCTCGATACACAGGGGGCCCGCAACTAATGAAAAACTGTTTTTT. Protein sequence: CASSSIHRGPATNEKLFF.

CDR3 sequence: CASRLAGGGHNEQFF. As DNA, the CDR3 is TGTGCCAGTAGGCTAGCGGGAGGAGGGCACAATGAGCAGTTCTTC. This chain uses TRBV19 with TRBJ2-1, with 11 nucleotides matching TRBD2. CDR1 and CDR2 from the germline V gene are LNHDA and SQIVND (reference sequence). The V and J ends lost 6 bases and 5 bases, in that order; junction bases with no gene match: 6. The CDR3 contains 15 residues. The whole variable domain, remainder taken from reference TRBV19 and TRBJ2-1, is DGGITQSPKYLFRKEGQNVTLSCEQNLNHDAMYWYRQDPGQGLRLIYYSQIVNDFQKGDIAEGYSVSREKKESFPLTVTSAQKNPTAFYLCASRLAGGGHNEQFFGPGTRLTVL.

The V and J genes are TRBV11-1 and TRBJ2-3; perhaps TRBD1 as D (6 bases). Trimming shortened V by 5 bases and J by 1 base, and 13 bases separated the two germline ends. This CDR3 is 15 amino acids long. Per the germline V gene, CDR1 is SGHAT and CDR2 is FQDESV (reference sequence). The CDR3 loop is CASSPLGAGTDTQYF. CDR3 DNA sequence: TGTGCCAGCAGCCCTTTGGGGGCGGGCACAGATACGCAGTATTTT.

The chain uses TRBV3-1 (or the pseudogene TRBV3-2) and TRBJ1-2; no clear D gene. Trimming removed 4 bases from V and 8 bases from J, with 23 bases in between. The CDR3 loop spans 16 amino acids. Looked up from germline, CDR1 is LGHDT and CDR2 is YNNKEL (reference sequence). The CDR3 coding sequence is TGTGCCAGCAGCCGGACGGGAGCCCCCCAACGTGGGGGCTACACCTTC. This encodes CASSRTGAPQRGGYTF.

The gene calls are TRBV4-2 and TRBJ2-1, with TRBD2 matching over 11 bases. V lost 3 bases and J lost 8; bases outside the gene matches: 12. CDR1 LGHNA and CDR2 YNFKEQ come from the germline V gene. CDR3 length: 17 residues. CDR3 in amino acids: CASSQELAGGGLDEQFF. DNA of the CDR3: TGTGCCAGCAGCCAGGAGCTAGCGGGAGGAGGGTTGGATGAGCAGTTCTTC.

This chain uses TRBV11-2 with TRBJ1-1; TRBD1 agrees at 7 bases. The CDR3 has 13 amino acids. Trimming at V came to 5 bases and at J to 10 bases, leaving 10 bases not matched to a gene. The germline CDR1 and CDR2 sequences are SGHAT and FQNNGV. CDR3 sequence reads: CASSPRDSRGAFF. In DNA form, the CDR3 reads TGTGCCAGCAGCCCCCGGGACAGCAGGGGAGCTTTCTTT.

The V call is TRBV9, the J call TRBJ1-4; 8 bases are a match to TRBD1. V lost 2 bases, J lost 5 bases, and 2 bases stayed unmatched. This CDR3 contains 14 residues. Looked up from germline, CDR1 is SGDLS and CDR2 is YYNGEE. This chain's CDR3 is CASSVGQENEKLFF. The CDR3, as DNA: TGTGCCAGCAGCGTGGGACAGGAGAATGAAAAACTGTTTTTT.

J is TRBJ1-2 and V is TRBV6-5; D is possibly TRBD1 (5 bases). The germline gives CDR1 MNHEY, CDR2 SVGAGI. The CDR3 sequence is 13 residues long. The V end was cut by 6 bases, the J end by 7 bases, with 15 bases between. In nucleotides, the CDR3 is TGTGCCAGCAGCCCGGGACCTCTTGTTGGCTACACCTTC. This sequence encodes CASSPGPLVGYTF.

V usage is TRBV18 and J usage is TRBJ1-6; the D is unclear. Per germline, CDR1 KGHSH and CDR2 LQKENI. This CDR3 region has 15 residues. Trimming took 5 bases from V and 3 from J, leaving 11 bases between them. Here the CDR3 reads CASSSTANYNSPLHF. CDR3 coding DNA: TGTGCCAGCTCAAGTACAGCCAACTATAATTCACCCCTCCACTTT.

The chain carries TRBV4-1 and TRBJ2-1; the match to TRBD2 covers 7 bases. The CDR3 covers 14 residues. Germline CDR1 MGHRA, CDR2 YSYEKL. The junction had 6 bases not matched to a gene; V was cut back by 4 bases and J by 6 bases. This CDR3 is CASSPGLQSNEQFF. The CDR3, as DNA: TGCGCCAGCAGCCCGGGACTACAATCCAATGAGCAGTTCTTC.

The chain carries TRBV7-2 and TRBJ2-3, with 11 nucleotides matching TRBD2. This CDR3 has 14 amino acids. CDR1 SGHTA and CDR2 FQGNSA come from the germline V gene. The J segment lost 6 bases and the V segment lost 8 bases, leaving 7 bases of the junction unmatched. The CDR3 DNA follows: TGTGCCAGCGGGGGGATAGCGGGGGGGGATACGCAGTATTTT. This gives the protein CASGGIAGGDTQYF.

The chain carries TRBV4-1 and TRBJ2-1; no clear D gene. Per the germline V gene, CDR1 is MGHRA and CDR2 is YSYEKL. The CDR3 consists of 13 residues. Trimming pared 0 bases from V and 9 bases from J, leaving 9 bases between. The CDR3 region has the DNA TGCGCCAGCAGCCAAGATGGAGCCCCTGAGCAGTTCTTC. Amino acids: CASSQDGAPEQFF.

This chain links TRBV18 with TRBJ1-5; 7 nucleotides agree with TRBD1. With V trimmed by 11 bases and J by 7 bases, 8 bases remained unmatched. CDR1 is KGHSH and CDR2 is LQKENI in the germline V gene. The CDR3 consists of 12 residues. The CDR3 DNA reads TGTGCCTCCCGACAGGGAGGACAGCCCCAGCATTTT. Its translation is CASRQGGQPQHF.

There are a few counts of this clone. This sequence joins TRBV12-3 or TRBV12-4 and TRBJ1-1, with D hard to call. V lost 2 bases to trimming and J lost 1 base, with 5 bases between them. The CDR3 contains 13 residues. This CDR3 is CASSLPENTEAFF. The CDR3 DNA reads as TGTGCCAGCAGTTTACCGGAGAACACTGAAGCTTTCTTT.

With regard to this clone: The sample holds other DNA sequences that translate to the same CDR3. The chain couples TRBV12-5 to TRBJ2-5; no clear D gene. CDR1 is LGHNT and CDR2 is FRNRAP in the germline V gene. Deletions cut 5 bases from V and 4 bases from J, with 8 bases between. This CDR3 spans 12 amino acids. CDR3: CASGPPGETQYF. DNA of the CDR3: TGTGCTAGTGGTCCCCCGGGAGAGACCCAGTACTTC.

The rearrangement joins TRBV7-2 to TRBJ1-1, with 12 nucleotides matching TRBD1. Germline trimming cut 5 bases from V and 10 bases from J; bases unmatched to any gene: 11. Germline V gives CDR1 SGHTA, CDR2 FQGNSA. This CDR3 is built from 15 residues. In DNA, the CDR3 is TGTGCCAGCAGCCTGGGGACAGGGGGCAAATTGAGAGCTTTCTTT. Protein: CASSLGTGGKLRAFF.

The chain joins TRBV25-1 to TRBJ2-1; the D gene is possibly TRBD2 (5 bases). The CDR3 is made up of 17 amino acids. With 3 bases removed from V and 4 bases from J, the gap between germline ends came to 19 bases. Looked up from germline, CDR1 is MGHDK and CDR2 is SYGVNS. CDR3 DNA sequence: TGTGCCAGCAGTGACAGACTAATCACCGACTCATACAATGAGCAGTTCTTC. Encoded protein: CASSDRLITDSYNEQFF. Supplemented by reference TRBV25-1 and TRBJ2-1, the full variable domain reads EADIYQTPRYLVIGTGKKITLECSQTMGHDKMYWYQQDPGMELHLIHYSYGVNSTEKGDLSSESTVSRIRTEHFPLTLESARPSHTSQYLCASSDRLITDSYNEQFFGPGTRLTVL.

This rearrangement joins TRBV2 to TRBJ2-2, with 7 bases lining up with TRBD2. Per germline, CDR1 SNHLY and CDR2 FYNNEI. CDR3 length: 15 residues. After removal of 8 bases from V and 2 bases from J, the junction contained 8 bases not matched to a gene. The CDR3 sequence is CASLGAGRNTGELFF. For the CDR3, the DNA is TGTGCCAGCCTCGGAGCGGGGAGAAACACCGGGGAGCTGTTTTTT.

This rearrangement joins TRBV5-1 to TRBJ2-2, with 9 bases lining up with TRBD2. Losses at the gene ends were 4 bases for V and 5 bases for J; bases not matched to a gene: 9. This CDR3 is built from 16 residues. Germline V gene data show CDR1 as SGHRS and CDR2 as YFSETQ. The CDR3 loop is CASSGVVGLATGELFF. DNA of the CDR3: TGCGCCAGCAGCGGAGTCGTGGGACTAGCAACCGGGGAGCTGTTTTTT. Full variable domain (remainder filled in from reference TRBV5-1 and TRBJ2-2): KAGVTQTPRYLIKTRGQQVTLSCSPISGHRSVSWYQQTPGQGLQFLFEYFSETQRNKGNFPGRFSGRQFSNSRSEMNVSTLELGDSALYLCASSGVVGLATGELFFGEGSRLTVL.

This chain links TRBV28 with TRBJ1-3; unclear D gene. Per germline, CDR1 MDHEN and CDR2 SYDVKM. The ends were cut back, 2 bases at V and 0 bases at J, with 8 bases in the middle. This CDR3 has 15 residues. Here the CDR3 reads CASSLTPGSGNTIYF. The CDR3 nucleotides read TGTGCCAGCAGTTTAACCCCAGGCTCTGGAAACACCATATATTTT.

The chain links TRBV11-2 to TRBJ1-2; maybe TRBD1 (5 bases). This CDR3 has 16 residues. V was cut by 6 bases and J by 0 bases, with 17 bases left in between. The germline V gene encodes CDR1 SGHAT and CDR2 FQNNGV. Here the CDR3 reads CASRPPGRGANYGYTF. The CDR3 DNA is TGTGCCAGCAGACCGCCGGGGAGAGGGGCTAACTATGGCTACACCTTC.

The chain is built from TRBV30 and TRBJ2-7; the D gene is possibly TRBD2 (6 bases). Trimming removed 4 bases at V and 2 bases at J, with 12 bases between. Germline-derived CDR1 and CDR2 are GTSNPN and SVGIG (reference sequence). The CDR3 extends over 13 amino acids. The CDR3 region has the DNA TGTGCCTGGACGGTTAGCGGCCCCTACGAGCAGTACTTC. It codes for CAWTVSGPYEQYF.

The chain couples TRBV18 to TRBJ2-7; 9 nucleotides match TRBD1. The CDR3 totals 13 residues. Germline values: CDR1 KGHSH, CDR2 LQKENI. J lost 5 bases, V lost 4 bases, and 3 bases had no gene match. CDR3 in DNA: TGTGCCAGCTCACGGGACAGGGTCCACGAGCAGTACTTC. Its protein product is CASSRDRVHEQYF. Supplemented by reference TRBV18 and TRBJ2-7, the full variable domain reads NAGVMQNPRHLVRRRGQEARLRCSPMKGHSHVYWYRQLPEEGLKFMVYLQKENIIDESGMPKERFSAEFPKEGPSILRIQQVVRGDSAAYFCASSRDRVHEQYFGPGTRLTVT.

The sample holds one count of this clone. This chain uses TRBV3-1 (or the pseudogene TRBV3-2) with TRBJ1-1, with D unclear. The germline V gene has CDR1 LGHDT and CDR2 YNNKEL (reference sequence). Trimming left V 1 base short and J 1 base short, with 13 bases between. CDR3 size: 16 residues. The CDR3 loop is CASSQARVVGNTEAFF. In DNA, the CDR3 is TGTGCCAGCAGCCAAGCGAGGGTAGTGGGGAACACTGAAGCTTTCTTT.

The genes are TRBV3-1 (or the pseudogene TRBV3-2) and TRBJ2-4; D ambiguous. Germline V CDR1 and CDR2: LGHDT, YNNKEL (reference sequence). The V end lost 0 bases, the J end lost 1 base, and 10 bases lay between the germline ends. CDR3 length: 16 amino acids. CDR3 nucleotides: TGTGCCAGCAGCCAAGACCACGAAGGGGCCAAAAACATTCAGTACTTC. Amino acid sequence: CASSQDHEGAKNIQYF.